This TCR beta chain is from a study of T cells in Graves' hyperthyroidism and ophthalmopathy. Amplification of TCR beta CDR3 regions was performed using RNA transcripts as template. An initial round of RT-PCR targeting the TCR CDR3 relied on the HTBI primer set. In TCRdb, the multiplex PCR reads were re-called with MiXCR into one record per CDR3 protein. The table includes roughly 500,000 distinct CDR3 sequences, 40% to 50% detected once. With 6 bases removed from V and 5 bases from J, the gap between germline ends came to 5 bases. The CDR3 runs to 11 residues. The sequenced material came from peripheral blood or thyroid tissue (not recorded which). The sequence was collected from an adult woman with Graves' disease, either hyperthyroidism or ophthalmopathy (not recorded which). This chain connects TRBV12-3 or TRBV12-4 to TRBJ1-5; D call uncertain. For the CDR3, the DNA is TGTGCCAGCAGCTATGATCAGCCCCAGCATTTT. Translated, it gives CASSYDQPQHF.